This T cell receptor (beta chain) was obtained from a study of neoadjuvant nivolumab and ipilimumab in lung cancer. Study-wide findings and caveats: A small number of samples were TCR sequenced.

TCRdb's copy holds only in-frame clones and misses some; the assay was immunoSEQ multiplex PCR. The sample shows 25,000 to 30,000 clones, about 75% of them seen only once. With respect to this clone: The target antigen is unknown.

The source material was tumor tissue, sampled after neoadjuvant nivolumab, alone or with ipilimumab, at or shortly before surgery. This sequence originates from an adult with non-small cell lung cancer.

CDR3 in amino acids: CASRSGVDEQFF. In DNA, the CDR3 is TGTGCCAGCAGATCGGGGGTCGATGAGCAGTTCTTC. The gene calls are TRBV6-1 and TRBJ2-1; maybe TRBD2 (6 bases). This CDR3 contains 12 residues. Trimming shortened V by 6 bases and J by 8 bases, and 11 bases separated the two germline ends. The germline CDR1 and CDR2 sequences are MNHNS and SASEGT.